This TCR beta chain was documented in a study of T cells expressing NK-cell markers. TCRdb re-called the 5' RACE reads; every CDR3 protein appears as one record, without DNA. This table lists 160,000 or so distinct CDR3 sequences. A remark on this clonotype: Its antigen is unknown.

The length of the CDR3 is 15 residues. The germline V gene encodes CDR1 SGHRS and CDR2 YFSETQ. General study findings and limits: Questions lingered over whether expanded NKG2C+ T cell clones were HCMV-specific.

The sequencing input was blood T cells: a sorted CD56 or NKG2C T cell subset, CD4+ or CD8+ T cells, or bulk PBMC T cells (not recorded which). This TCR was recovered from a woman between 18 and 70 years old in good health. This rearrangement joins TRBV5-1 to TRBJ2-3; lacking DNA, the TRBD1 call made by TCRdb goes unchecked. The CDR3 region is CASSDKTGSTDTQYF.